The 29 T cell receptor beta chains in this list originate from one sample, sequenced in a study of PD-1 blockade in classical Hodgkin lymphoma. Patients all relapsed after autologous stem cell transplantation, and there was variation in brentuximab vedotin exposure. Isolation of CD4+ T cells from thawed PBMCs was performed by magnetic negative selection. Libraries were prepared by immunoSEQ multiplex PCR; TCRdb keeps only in-frame clonotypes and omits some of them. The sample records about 13,000 clones, 90% being singletons. Source: CD4+ T cells from blood, taken at baseline. The source is a human donor with classical Hodgkin lymphoma.

The rearrangement uses TRBV19 and TRBJ2-2, with D tentatively TRBD1 (6 bases). Trimming took off 7 bases at V and 2 bases at J, with 17 bases between the two ends. The CDR3 totals 16 residues. Germline assignment: CDR1 LNHDA and CDR2 SQIVND (reference sequence). CDR3 amino acids: CASTPRGGANTGELFF. In DNA, the CDR3 is TGTGCCAGTACCCCCAGGGGTGGGGCCAACACCGGGGAGCTGTTTTTT. The whole variable domain, filled in from reference TRBV19 and TRBJ2-2, reads DGGITQSPKYLFRKEGQNVTLSCEQNLNHDAMYWYRQDPGQGLRLIYYSQIVNDFQKGDIAEGYSVSREKKESFPLTVTSAQKNPTAFYLCASTPRGGANTGELFFGEGSRLTVL.

The chain links TRBV9 to TRBJ2-3; TRBD2 might be the D (6 bases). V dropped 4 bases and J dropped 1 base, with 19 bases sitting between them. The CDR3 is 17 amino acids. The germline V gene encodes CDR1 SGDLS and CDR2 YYNGEE. CDR3 loop: CASSPHPRGEGTDTQYF. The CDR3 coding sequence is TGTGCCAGCAGCCCCCATCCGCGGGGTGAGGGCACAGATACGCAGTATTTT.

The chain links TRBV15 to TRBJ1-3, with TRBD1 matching 7 bases. The germline CDR1 and CDR2 sequences are LNHNV and YYDKDF (reference sequence). CDR3 length: 16 amino acids. J gave up 1 base and V 6 bases, and 9 bases lay outside the gene matches. This CDR3 is CATRDTGAKSGNTIYF. Here the CDR3 DNA reads TGTGCCACCAGGGACACAGGGGCGAAATCTGGAAACACCATATATTTT.

This chain uses TRBV11-2 with TRBJ1-1; TRBD1 matches at 10 bases. The ends lost 8 bases at V and 5 bases at J; junction bases unmatched: 8. The germline gives CDR1 SGHAT, CDR2 FQNNGV. The CDR3 contains 14 residues. The CDR3 region is CASLDRGRWTEAFF. In DNA, the CDR3 is TGTGCCAGCCTAGACAGGGGGCGGTGGACTGAAGCTTTCTTT.

The chain employs TRBV6-1 and TRBJ2-7; D not certain. Germline V CDR1 and CDR2: MNHNS, SASEGT. V was shortened by 8 bases and J by 7 bases, with 15 bases between the two germline ends. CDR3 size: 12 residues. CDR3 sequence (DNA): TGTGCCAGCGGGGTCACCCAAGGGGAGCAGTACTTC. The encoded protein is CASGVTQGEQYF.

The chain employs TRBV2 and TRBJ1-3; no reliable D call. CDR1 and CDR2 from the germline V gene are SNHLY and FYNNEI. CDR3 size: 15 residues. Trimming cost V 4 bases and J 4 bases, with 14 bases left between them. The CDR3 bases are TGTGCCAGCAGTGTCGGATTCACAACGGGAAACACCATATATTTT. It encodes CASSVGFTTGNTIYF.

CDR3 DNA: TGCGCCAGCGGTAAGACAGGGGTAGATACGGGTGAGCAGTTCTTC. It encodes CASGKTGVDTGEQFF. This rearrangement joins TRBV10-2 to TRBJ2-1, with 8 nucleotides matching TRBD1. V shed 8 bases and J 9 bases; nucleotides not matched to a gene: 15. Per germline, CDR1 WSHSY and CDR2 SAAADI. This CDR3 region has 15 residues.

The chain carries TRBV28 and TRBJ1-3, with 7 bases identical to TRBD1. V shed 7 bases, J shed 4 bases, and the junction held 10 bases outside the gene matches. The CDR3 contains 15 residues. Germline CDR1 reads MDHEN; CDR2 reads SYDVKM. CDR3 in DNA: TGTGCCAGCATCCGACAGGGTGAAAACGGAAACACCATATATTTT. Translated, it gives CASIRQGENGNTIYF.

The chain is built from TRBV28 and TRBJ1-4, with 9 bases aligning to TRBD1. Germline lookup yields CDR1 MDHEN and CDR2 SYDVKM. This CDR3 is 15 amino acids long. Trimming cost V 5 bases and J 8 bases; bases outside gene matches: 9. DNA for the CDR3: TGTGCCAGCAGTCTTCCGGGACAGGGTGGCGAAAAACTGTTTTTT. This translates into CASSLPGQGGEKLFF.

The V call is TRBV10-1, the J call TRBJ2-3; the D is unclear. This CDR3 is built from 15 residues. Germline CDR1 WNHNN, CDR2 SYGVQD (reference sequence). V dropped 3 bases and J dropped 0 bases, with 10 bases sitting between them. The CDR3 bases are TGCGCCAGCAGTGATTCAGGCCCTAGCACAGATACGCAGTATTTT. Its protein is CASSDSGPSTDTQYF.

This clone was seen a single time. V and J are TRBV28 and TRBJ1-2, with D unresolved. V was shortened by 1 base and J by 5 bases, with 5 bases between the two germline ends. The CDR3 totals 12 residues. Per the germline V gene, CDR1 is MDHEN and CDR2 is SYDVKM. CDR3 in DNA: TGTGCCAGCAGTTTATCGGGGTATGGCTACACCTTC. Translating gives CASSLSGYGYTF.

The CDR3 DNA reads as TGTGCCAGCAGCCCCCACTTTTTGACAGGGAAGATGAACACTGAAGCTTTCTTT. It codes for CASSPHFLTGKMNTEAFF. V and J are TRBV7-8 and TRBJ1-1, with 7 bases matching TRBD1. The CDR3 extends over 18 amino acids. Germline assignment: CDR1 SGHVS and CDR2 FQNEAQ. The trim removed 5 bases at V and 0 bases at J, leaving 15 bases unmatched.

The gene calls are TRBV6-5 and TRBJ2-7; 12 positions match TRBD2. The CDR3 is made up of 15 amino acids. Germline V lookup: CDR1 MNHEY, CDR2 SVGAGI. Trimming cost V 6 bases and J 2 bases; bases outside gene matches: 5. In DNA, the CDR3 is TGTGCCAGCAGAAGGACTAGCGGGGAAGCCTACGAGCAGTACTTC. Protein product: CASRRTSGEAYEQYF.

The rearrangement links TRBV5-5 to TRBJ2-6; 9 nucleotides align to TRBD1. CDR1 is SGHKS and CDR2 is YYEKEE in the germline V gene (reference sequence). J lost 0 bases, V lost 2 bases, and 6 bases had no gene match. CDR3 length: 18 residues. The CDR3 protein is CASSFQGQGHSGANVLTF. CDR3 nucleotides: TGTGCCAGCAGCTTTCAGGGACAGGGCCACTCTGGGGCCAACGTCCTGACTTTC.

The chain couples TRBV28 to TRBJ1-2; D perhaps matches TRBD1 (6 bases). Germline V gene data show CDR1 as MDHEN and CDR2 as SYDVKM. Trimming removed 11 bases from V and 4 bases from J, with 14 bases in between. The CDR3 extends over 12 amino acids. The CDR3 DNA is TGTGCCGGAGCCACAGGGACCTATGGCTACACCTTC. It specifies CAGATGTYGYTF.

The V call is TRBV6-1, the J call TRBJ2-1; 12 nucleotides agree with TRBD2. The CDR3 spans 15 residues. V trimming: 6 bases; J trimming: 6 bases; junction bases outside the gene matches: 6. Germline V gene lookup returns CDR1 MNHNS and CDR2 SASEGT. The CDR3 DNA reads TGTGCCAGCAGCCCCGGACTAGCGGGGTTCAATGAGCAGTTCTTC. Translation gives CASSPGLAGFNEQFF.

The V and J genes are TRBV7-2 and TRBJ2-7, with D tentatively TRBD1 (6 bases). Trimming left V 1 base short and J 12 bases short, with 16 bases between. In germline, CDR1 is SGHTA, CDR2 FQGNSA. The length of the CDR3 is 13 residues. CDR3 sequence: CASSLGDTPRRYF. In DNA form, the CDR3 reads TGTGCCAGCAGCTTAGGGGACACCCCCCGGCGGTACTTC.

The chain carries TRBV6-1 and TRBJ1-2; no clear D gene. The CDR3 length is 10 residues. V lost 9 bases and J lost 8, with 10 bases in between. Germline values: CDR1 MNHNS, CDR2 SASEGT. The CDR3 DNA is TGTGCCAGTAGATTAGGGGGCTACACCTTC. This sequence encodes CASRLGGYTF.

V gene TRBV14 combines with J gene TRBJ1-3, with 9 bases aligning to TRBD1. Germline CDR1 SGHDN, CDR2 FVKESK. The CDR3 loop spans 16 amino acids. J lost 1 base, V lost 4 bases, and 5 bases had no gene match. The CDR3 region is CASSLTGQGSGNTIYF. DNA of the CDR3: TGTGCCAGCAGCCTCACGGGACAGGGATCTGGAAACACCATATATTTT.

This clone was seen just once. This chain uses TRBV2 with TRBJ1-1, with D tentatively TRBD1 (6 bases). V dropped 6 bases and J dropped 4 bases, with 12 bases sitting between them. This CDR3 spans 13 amino acids. CDR1 and CDR2 from the germline V gene are SNHLY and FYNNEI. CDR3 in amino acids: CASRAIQGTEAFF. For the CDR3, the DNA is TGTGCCAGCAGAGCTATACAGGGCACTGAAGCTTTCTTT. The entire variable domain, with the rest obtained from reference TRBV2 and TRBJ1-1, is as follows: EPEVTQTPSHQVTQMGQEVILRCVPISNHLYFYWYRQILGQKVEFLVSFYNNEISEKSEIFDDQFSVERPDGSNFTLKIRSTKLEDSAMYFCASRAIQGTEAFFGQGTRLTVV.

V usage is TRBV10-1 and J usage is TRBJ2-4; possibly TRBD1 for D (6 bases). V was shortened by 8 bases and J by 7 bases, with 12 bases between the two germline ends. Germline-derived CDR1 and CDR2 are WNHNN and SYGVQD (reference sequence). This CDR3 comprises 12 residues. CDR3 region: CASFLDSNIQYF. CDR3 sequence (DNA): TGCGCCAGCTTCTTGGACAGCAACATTCAGTACTTC.

The rearrangement links TRBV10-2 to TRBJ1-5; the D gene is possibly TRBD1 (6 bases). V was pared by 3 bases and J by 4 bases, with 22 bases between. Per the germline V gene, CDR1 is WSHSY and CDR2 is SAAADI. The CDR3 spans 18 residues. In nucleotides, the CDR3 is TGCGCCAGCAGTGACGCCAGGGGTCGATTTAGCGGGAATCAGCCCCAGCATTTT. Its protein is CASSDARGRFSGNQPQHF.

The sample holds one count of this clone. The J gene is TRBJ2-7, the V gene TRBV10-1, with unresolved D. CDR1 is WNHNN, CDR2 SYGVQD, per germline (reference sequence). The CDR3 totals 15 residues. The V end was cut by 2 bases, the J end by 3 bases, with 14 bases between. The DNA of the CDR3 is TGCGCCAGCAGTGAGAGGGCAAGGCCAGGCTACGAGCAGTACTTC. This sequence encodes CASSERARPGYEQYF.

The chain has TRBV19 and TRBJ2-5; TRBD2 matches 9 bases. The germline gives CDR1 LNHDA, CDR2 SQIVND (reference sequence). The CDR3 is made up of 15 amino acids. Losses at the gene ends were 5 bases for V and 7 bases for J; bases not matched to a gene: 11. The CDR3 bases are TGTGCCAGTAGTCGGCTAGCGGGGACCAAGGGGACCCAGTACTTC. As protein: CASSRLAGTKGTQYF.

This CDR3 reads CASRWVEGEDIQYF. CDR3 nucleotide sequence: TGCGCCAGCAGGTGGGTGGAGGGAGAGGACATTCAGTACTTC. V and J are TRBV5-1 and TRBJ2-4; D may be TRBD2 (6 bases). CDR1 SGHRS and CDR2 YFSETQ come from the germline V gene. This CDR3 is 14 amino acids long. V lost 5 bases and J lost 8, with 17 bases in between.

Only a few counts were recorded for this clone. This specimen includes other DNA sequences encoding the same CDR3. This chain joins TRBV7-2 and TRBJ1-5; unclear D gene. CDR1 is SGHTA and CDR2 is FQGNSA in the germline V gene. This CDR3 comprises 14 residues. V gave up 4 bases and J gave up 5 bases, with 12 bases separating them. The DNA of the CDR3 is TGTGCCAGCAGCTCACCACAGCGACATCAGCCCCAGCATTTT. This sequence encodes CASSSPQRHQPQHF.

This chain connects TRBV7-2 to TRBJ2-7, with 8 positions matching TRBD2. The germline CDR1 and CDR2 sequences are SGHTA and FQGNSA. Germline trimming cut 3 bases from V and 3 bases from J; bases unmatched to any gene: 7. CDR3 length: 15 amino acids. The CDR3 sequence: CASSLGPGRGYEQYF. CDR3 DNA sequence: TGTGCCAGCAGCTTGGGCCCCGGGAGGGGCTACGAGCAGTACTTC.

J is TRBJ1-4 and V is TRBV29-1; no firm D call. Per the germline V gene, CDR1 is SQVTM and CDR2 is ANQGSEA. The CDR3 totals 14 residues. V was cut by 1 base and J by 4 bases, with 10 bases left in between. The CDR3: CSVEVGRSNEKLFF. CDR3 nucleotide sequence: TGCAGCGTTGAAGTTGGGCGTAGTAATGAAAAACTGTTTTTT.

The J gene is TRBJ1-2, the V gene TRBV4-1, with 8 positions matching TRBD1. The V and J ends lost 0 bases and 4 bases, in that order; junction bases with no gene match: 22. Germline V lookup: CDR1 MGHRA, CDR2 YSYEKL. There are 21 residues in the CDR3. The CDR3 region has the DNA TGCGCCAGCAGCCAAGACCGGGGAACCGGGACAGGCTCTTCCTTTCTCTATGGCTACACCTTC. This encodes CASSQDRGTGTGSSFLYGYTF.